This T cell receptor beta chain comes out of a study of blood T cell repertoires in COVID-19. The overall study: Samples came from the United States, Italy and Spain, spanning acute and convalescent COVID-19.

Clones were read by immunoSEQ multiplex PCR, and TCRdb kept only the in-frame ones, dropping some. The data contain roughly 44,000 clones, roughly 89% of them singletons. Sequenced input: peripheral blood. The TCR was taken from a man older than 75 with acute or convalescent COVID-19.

CDR3 in amino acids: CASSSASSGADTQYF. In DNA form, the CDR3 reads TGCGCCAGCAGCTCTGCTTCGTCAGGGGCAGATACGCAGTATTTT. The V gene is TRBV5-1, the J gene TRBJ2-3, with D maybe TRBD1 (6 bases). This CDR3 region has 15 residues. Trimming removed 3 bases at V and 4 bases at J, with 15 bases between. In germline, CDR1 is SGHRS, CDR2 YFSETQ.